This T cell receptor (beta chain) was documented in a study of T cell responses to AZD1222 COVID-19 vaccine. To note about this clone: Its antigen is not identified.

The method was immunoSEQ multiplex PCR; TCRdb's version includes in-frame clones alone and lacks a portion of them. The table lists 150,000 or so clones, roughly 90% of them singletons. Overall study results and limits: Only five to seven individuals given AZD1222 were seropositive at baseline.

The CDR3 consists of 15 residues. CDR1 SGHTA and CDR2 FQGNSA come from the germline V gene. V shed 5 bases and J 8 bases; nucleotides not matched to a gene: 4. The source was peripheral blood, collected 28 days after the second AZD1222 dose. The clonotype originates from an adult who received the AZD1222 COVID-19 vaccine. The J gene is TRBJ2-1, the V gene TRBV7-2; 15 positions agree with TRBD2. The DNA for the CDR3 is TGTGCCAGCAGCATGGGACTAGCGGGAGGCGATGAGCAGTTCTTC. It translates to CASSMGLAGGDEQFF.